Sequencing of this TCR beta chain was carried out in a study of CD8+CD57+ T cells in acquired aplastic anemia. Ten or more counts support this clonotype. What it recognizes is unknown. Genomic DNA was employed as the template in profiling TCR beta VDJ and CDR3. TCRdb called the reads again in MiXCR, with one record for every CDR3 protein. Of under 250,000 distinct CDR3 sequences listed, 40% to 50% are singletons. Study results and caveats: Both patients and controls carried the same twenty-nine CD8+ CDR3 sequences.

Patients sequenced had flow cytometry evidence of CD8+CD57+ cell expansion. The sequencing input was sorted CD4+, CD8+, or CD8+CD57+ T cells (not recorded which) from PBMCs. The TCR sequence derives from a human donor with aplastic anemia.

The CDR3 region is CASRSQFGTGGTSGANVLTF. The CDR3 DNA reads TGTGCCAGCAGATCCCAATTCGGCACAGGGGGAACCTCTGGGGCCAACGTCCTGACTTTC. The chain combines TRBV7-2 with TRBJ2-6, with TRBD1 identical over 8 bases. Germline values: CDR1 SGHTA, CDR2 FQGNSA. Germline trimming cut 6 bases from V and 0 bases from J; bases unmatched to any gene: 16. The CDR3 length is 20 residues.